Many counts were recorded for the clone carrying this T cell receptor (beta chain). TCRdb used MiXCR to reprocess the RT-PCR reads, holding one entry per CDR3 protein. Seen here are hundreds of thousands of distinct CDR3 sequences, 13% to 15% observed once, and the top ten hold more than 9%. The sample is drawn from a study of patients and donors after allogeneic stem cell transplantation. Per the germline V gene, CDR1 is SGHKS and CDR2 is YYEKEE (reference sequence). V was shortened by 3 bases and J by 1 base, with 13 bases between the two germline ends. This CDR3 comprises 15 residues. Specimen: blood, either unsorted or a sorted T cell fraction (not recorded which). This chain uses TRBV5-5 with TRBJ1-1; the D gene is possibly TRBD1 (5 bases). The sequence was collected from a human donor who was either an allogeneic HSCT recipient or a stem cell or donor lymphocyte infusion donor (not recorded which). It is not recorded whose cells these are; they may come from a transplant donor. The CDR3 DNA reads TGTGCCAGCAGCTGGGGGAGACAGAGGAACACTGAAGCTTTCTTT. This gives the protein CASSWGRQRNTEAFF. The full variable domain, in which reference TRBV5-5 and TRBJ1-1 provide the parts outside the CDR3, is DAGVTQSPTHLIKTRGQQVTLRCSPISGHKSVSWYQQVLGQGPQFIFQYYEKEERGRGNFPDRFSARQFPNYSSELNVNALLLGDSALYLCASSWGRQRNTEAFFGQGTRLTVV.